The 20 T cell receptor beta chains in this list originate from one sample, sequenced in a study of metastatic and nonmetastatic thyroid tumors. Not a single patient had been given any form of treatment at any point before undergoing thyroid surgery. MiXCR reprocessed the PCR reads for TCRdb. The sample holds 14,000 or so clones, around a third seen once. Sample: tumor tissue. The receptors derive from a male donor with papillary thyroid cancer or a benign thyroid nodule (not recorded which). Some clones in this sample may be carry-over from other donors' samples.

V and J are TRBV30 and TRBJ2-7, with D maybe TRBD1 (5 bases). Trimming pared 3 bases from V and 0 bases from J, leaving 12 bases between. The germline V gene encodes CDR1 GTSNPN and CDR2 SVGIG (reference sequence). The CDR3 is 14 residues long. The CDR3 here is CAWSFDRTSYEQYF. CDR3 DNA sequence: TGTGCCTGGAGCTTTGACAGAACCTCCTACGAGCAGTACTTC.

This clone showed up just a few times. The chain has TRBV14 and TRBJ2-5, with a weak D call TRBD2 (7 bases). CDR3 length: 15 amino acids. The ends were cut back, 4 bases at V and 4 bases at J, with 16 bases in the middle. Per germline, CDR1 SGHDN and CDR2 FVKESK. CDR3 DNA sequence: TGTGCCAGCAGCCCCCCGGGGAGGGGGGGAGAGACCCAGTACTTC. This translates into CASSPPGRGGETQYF.

Many counts were recorded for this clone. The chain has TRBV30 and TRBJ1-1; perhaps TRBD1 as D (6 bases). The CDR3 totals 14 residues. Germline V gene sequence: CDR1 GTSNPN, CDR2 SVGIG (reference sequence). V dropped 5 bases and J dropped 0 bases, with 13 bases sitting between them. CDR3 protein: CAWGTQVVNTEAFF. CDR3 DNA: TGTGCCTGGGGGACACAAGTGGTGAACACTGAAGCTTTCTTT. The full variable domain, in which reference TRBV30 and TRBJ1-1 provide the parts outside the CDR3, is SQTIHQWPATLVQPVGSPLSLECTVEGTSNPNLYWYRQAAGRGLQLLFYSVGIGQISSEVPQNLSASRPQDRQFILSSKKLLLSDSGFYLCAWGTQVVNTEAFFGQGTRLTVV.

The table lists this clone with many counts. The rearrangement links TRBV20-1 to TRBJ2-7; D is perhaps TRBD2 (5 bases). V gave up 0 bases and J gave up 4 bases, with 13 bases separating them. Germline CDR1 DFQATT, CDR2 SNEGSKA (reference sequence). The CDR3 covers 14 residues. For the CDR3, the DNA is TGCAGTGCTAGAGATGACGGAGGACGATACGAGCAGTACTTC. It yields the protein CSARDDGGRYEQYF.

By sample share, this clone is medium-sized. V and J are TRBV7-2 and TRBJ2-7; possibly TRBD1 for D (6 bases). Between the trimmed V and J ends, which lost 1 base and 7 bases, there was a span of 17 bases. Germline V gene data show CDR1 as SGHTA and CDR2 as FQGNSA. The CDR3 runs to 15 residues. The CDR3 nucleotides are TGTGCCAGCAGCTTAGTTGGGCTGGCCCAGGGGGAGCAGTACTTC. It yields the protein CASSLVGLAQGEQYF.

The rearrangement joins TRBV7-9 to TRBJ1-6, with 10 bases that match TRBD1. The J segment lost 10 bases and the V segment lost 8 bases, leaving 8 bases of the junction unmatched. The V gene's germline CDR1 is SEHNR and CDR2 FQNEAQ (reference sequence). CDR3 length equals 14 residues. The CDR3 loop is CASSPGQGGSPLHF. For the CDR3, the DNA is TGTGCCAGCTCACCAGGACAGGGGGGATCACCCCTCCACTTT.

The DNA of the CDR3 is TGTGCCAGCAGCTTGGGGCTGAGGGTCCATGGCTACACCTTC. Protein: CASSLGLRVHGYTF. This chain connects TRBV11-3 to TRBJ1-2; D possibly corresponds to TRBD1 (5 bases). The CDR3 has 14 residues. V gave up 3 bases and J gave up 6 bases, with 14 bases separating them. Per the germline V gene, CDR1 is SGHNT and CDR2 is YENEEA.

This clone was picked up many times. V is TRBV29-1 and J is TRBJ1-1; D gene unclear. This CDR3 spans 10 amino acids. CDR1 SQVTM and CDR2 ANQGSEA come from the germline V gene. V gave up 7 bases and J gave up 1 base, with 4 bases separating them. This CDR3 is CSGRNTEAFF. The CDR3 bases are TGCAGCGGGAGGAACACTGAAGCTTTCTTT.

Comment on this clone: A much larger clone is a single base away; this may be a read error. V gene TRBV11-2 combines with J gene TRBJ2-1, with 9 bases aligning to TRBD2. Trimming removed 5 bases from V and 5 bases from J; junction bases left unmatched: 13. This CDR3 is 17 amino acids long. The germline gives CDR1 SGHAT, CDR2 FQNNGV. In nucleotides, the CDR3 is TGTGCCAGCAGCCTAACTCTTGGCGGGGGGGGCCACAATGAGCAGTTCTTC. The encoded protein is CASSLTLGGGGHNEQFF.

The rearrangement uses TRBV20-1 and TRBJ2-7; D possibly uses TRBD1 or TRBD2 (6 bases each). Germline V gene lookup returns CDR1 DFQATT and CDR2 SNEGSKA (reference sequence). Trimming removed 8 bases from V and 6 bases from J, with 26 bases in between. The CDR3 runs 15 residues. The CDR3 sequence is CSLRLAWGRRFEQYF. CDR3 in DNA: TGCAGTCTCCGGCTAGCGTGGGGGCGTAGGTTCGAGCAGTACTTC.

J is TRBJ1-5 and V is TRBV6-4; D is possibly TRBD1 (5 bases). CDR3 length equals 16 residues. CDR1 is MRHNA, CDR2 SNTAGT, per germline. Trimming took off 6 bases at V and 7 bases at J, with 22 bases between the two ends. The CDR3 region has the DNA TGTGCCAGCAGGACCCCCCTCTCAGGGTGGGAACAGCCCCAGCATTTT. This translates into CASRTPLSGWEQPQHF.

Remarks on this clone: The junction departs from the called germline gene at one end, perhaps through a read error. CDR3 sequence: CARSQRVEQYF. In DNA form, the CDR3 reads TGCGCCCGCAGCCAACGGGTCGAGCAGTACTTC. The chain joins TRBV4-1 to TRBJ2-7, with no clear D. Germline V lookup: CDR1 MGHRA, CDR2 YSYEKL. The CDR3 loop spans 11 amino acids.

At least ten counts were recorded for this clone. The chain carries TRBV3-1 and TRBJ2-1; a weak D match, TRBD1 (5 bases). CDR1 is LGHDT, CDR2 YNNKEL, per germline (reference sequence). CDR3 length equals 14 residues. V was cut by 1 base and J by 5 bases, with 9 bases left in between. CDR3 bases: TGTGCCAGCAGCCAAGGACACAGGAACAATGAGCAGTTCTTC. Translated, it gives CASSQGHRNNEQFF.

The CDR3 loop is CASSARQVRGTGELFF. In nucleotides, the CDR3 is TGTGCCAGCAGCGCTCGACAGGTGAGAGGCACAGGGGAGCTGTTTTTT. The gene calls are TRBV9 and TRBJ2-2; the D gene is possibly TRBD1 (6 bases). Germline assignment: CDR1 SGDLS and CDR2 YYNGEE. The CDR3 is 16 residues long. The ends were cut back, 3 bases at V and 8 bases at J, with 20 bases in the middle.

This CDR3 reads CASSLMPSRNEQFF. The CDR3 bases are TGTGCCAGCAGCTTGATGCCTAGCAGAAATGAGCAGTTCTTC. The chain joins TRBV7-3 to TRBJ2-1; weak D call: TRBD2 (5 bases). V lost 3 bases and J lost 7, with 13 bases in between. Germline V gene lookup returns CDR1 SGHTA and CDR2 FQGTGA. The length of the CDR3 is 14 residues.

This clone was seen once. The chain uses TRBV7-2 and TRBJ1-4; D remains ambiguous. Per the germline V gene, CDR1 is SGHTA and CDR2 is FQGNSA. There are 14 residues in the CDR3. The germline V and J ends were trimmed by 5 bases and 5 bases, with 12 bases remaining between them. This chain's CDR3 is CASSPRAGNEKLFF. The CDR3 nucleotides are TGTGCCAGCAGCCCTCGGGCAGGAAATGAAAAACTGTTTTTT.

The V and J genes are TRBV12-3 or TRBV12-4 and TRBJ1-1; no reliable D call. The ends were cut back, 7 bases at V and 5 bases at J, with 20 bases in the middle. The CDR3 extends over 15 amino acids. The CDR3 DNA follows: TGTGCCAGCACTCTAAATCTTGGAAGGTGGACTGAAGCTTTCTTT. Translating it yields CASTLNLGRWTEAFF.

This clone was seen a few times. Compared with germline, one end of the junction differs, possibly owing to a read error. The same CDR3 can be traced to other DNA sequences in this sample. The rearrangement uses TRBV28 and TRBJ2-2; D uncertain. This CDR3 has 15 amino acids. Germline lookup yields CDR1 MDHEN and CDR2 SYDVKM. For the CDR3, the DNA is TGTGCCAGCAGTTTACCCGAGAGAAGCACCGGTGAGCTATTTTTT. It specifies CASSLPERSTGELFF.

About this clone: Since no conserved phenylalanine or tryptophan closes the CDR3, a read error is the likely cause. This chain joins TRBV11-1 and TRBJ2-1, with 8 bases identical to TRBD1. After removal of 5 bases from V and 4 bases from J, the junction contained 7 bases not matched to a gene. The CDR3 spans 15 residues. Per the germline V gene, CDR1 is SGHAT and CDR2 is FQDESV (reference sequence). The CDR3 protein is CASSTGQGKYNEQFL. CDR3 in DNA: TGTGCCAGCAGCACCGGACAGGGAAAATACAATGAGCAGTTCTTA.

This clone was counted ten times or more. This sequence joins TRBV5-8 and TRBJ1-1, with D tentatively TRBD1 (6 bases). The CDR3 totals 16 residues. V lost 4 bases, J lost 0 bases, and 16 bases lay in between. Per the germline V gene, CDR1 is SGHTS and CDR2 is YDEGEE. The CDR3 reads CASSTQPGHMNTEAFF. CDR3 nucleotides: TGTGCCAGCAGCACTCAACCGGGACACATGAACACTGAAGCTTTCTTT.